This TCR beta chain was identified in a study of blood T cells in healthy people across ages. Study as a whole: Capture via template switching afforded approximately one barcoded beta molecule per two T cells. Findings and limits, study-wide: Estimated diversity that came from one million T cells was considered an underestimate. Compared with aged donors, long-lived donors showed fewer expanded clones, suggesting selection. Age advanced and TCR beta diversity per million T cells fell, roughly linearly.

PCR was performed a second time for about 7 to 12 cycles using a sample-barcoded 5' primer and a J-beta primer mix. TCRdb reprocessed the 5' RACE reads via MiXCR and lists one record per CDR3 protein. The sample has about 670,000 distinct CDR3 sequences, about 51% seen once. This clonotype has a handful of counts. The antigen remains undetermined. This clonotype was sampled from a woman aged 80 or older in good health. The sequenced sample was blood.

For the CDR3, the DNA is TGTGCCAGCAGCCCGGCGGCGGGCGCCTATAATTCACCCCTCCACTTT. Translated, it gives CASSPAAGAYNSPLHF. The chain recombines TRBV7-2 with TRBJ1-6; D gene uncertain. The CDR3 is 16 amino acids. In germline, CDR1 is SGHTA, CDR2 FQGNSA. Trimming shortened V by 5 bases and J by 2 bases, and 13 bases separated the two germline ends.